This paragraph covers one T cell receptor beta chain sequence. This sample is part of a study of blood T cell repertoires in COVID-19. Study information: Acute and convalescent COVID-19 samples came from the United States, Italy and Spain. Sources were T cells, B-cell-depleted T cells, or PBMCs; the material itself was cDNA or gDNA.

The V gene's germline CDR1 is SGHNT and CDR2 YYREEE (reference sequence). With 6 bases removed from V and 0 bases from J, the gap between germline ends came to 12 bases. The CDR3 is made up of 14 amino acids. Authors' processing steps: Estimates of nucleated cell counts were drawn from the amplification of reference gene primers. Sequencing was performed with immunoSEQ multiplex PCR; in TCRdb, only in-frame clones are kept and a portion is missing. The V and J calls and the clone size are those of that table, but D and trimming were determined from the DNA. The sample shows roughly 94,000 clones, around 84% of them seen only once.

This chain links TRBV5-4 with TRBJ1-2; D uncertain. This TCR was recovered from a man aged 55 to 70 with acute or convalescent COVID-19. Sequencing was done on a sample of peripheral blood. The CDR3 sequence is CASTSAATNYGYTF. In DNA, the CDR3 is TGTGCCAGCACCTCCGCCGCGACTAACTATGGCTACACCTTC.